This T cell receptor beta chain was recorded in a study of cytomegalovirus exposure and HLA in healthy donors. Study-wide results and caveats: Earlier analysis found most TCR beta V segments productive about 90% or about 30% of the time. Among the most significant clusters, several appeared linked to common viral pathogens in a later analysis.

The CDR3 totals 14 residues. From germline, CDR1 is SGHRS and CDR2 YFSETQ. The V gene lost 3 bases and the J gene lost 4 bases, with 13 bases spanning the gap. On this clone: The target antigen is unknown. At the DNA level, this CDR3 is encoded by other sequences in the same sample as well.

Primers included in the PCR were 60 Vbeta and 13 Jbeta primers. Generated by immunoSEQ multiplex PCR, the TCRdb table keeps only in-frame clones and is missing some. The data hold 100,000 to 150,000 clones, with 73% observed a single time. This receptor was taken from a middle-aged woman in good health and CMV-seropositive. J is TRBJ1-1 and V is TRBV5-1; D might be TRBD1 (5 bases). Sequenced: PBMCs. This chain's CDR3 is CASSSSGGSTEAFF. The CDR3 DNA reads as TGCGCCAGCAGCTCCTCTGGGGGGTCCACTGAAGCTTTCTTT.